The entry below describes one T cell receptor beta chain. Its antigen is unknown. The data belong to a study of tumor-infiltrating lymphocytes in localized non-small cell lung cancer. About the research overall: Resected tumor was paired with non-adjacent uninvolved lung from the same patient. Findings and limits, study-wide: Technical variation could not be separated from intratumor heterogeneity here. No T-cell fraction difference was seen between IM1 and IM2 tumors.

Repertoires were generated with immunoSEQ multiplex PCR, while TCRdb's copy carries only in-frame clones and drops some. This table has 5,500 to 7,000 clones, over 65% appearing once. The receptor's source is a human donor with non-small cell lung cancer. What was sequenced was lung tumor tissue.

CDR3 residues: CASSGLTGYTDTQYF. DNA of the CDR3: TGTGCCAGCAGCGGACTCACAGGTTACACAGATACGCAGTATTTT. The chain uses TRBV9 and TRBJ2-3, with D possibly matching TRBD1 (5 bases). Trimming removed 3 bases from V and 2 bases from J, with 13 bases in between. The CDR3 is made up of 15 amino acids. From germline, CDR1 is SGDLS and CDR2 YYNGEE.